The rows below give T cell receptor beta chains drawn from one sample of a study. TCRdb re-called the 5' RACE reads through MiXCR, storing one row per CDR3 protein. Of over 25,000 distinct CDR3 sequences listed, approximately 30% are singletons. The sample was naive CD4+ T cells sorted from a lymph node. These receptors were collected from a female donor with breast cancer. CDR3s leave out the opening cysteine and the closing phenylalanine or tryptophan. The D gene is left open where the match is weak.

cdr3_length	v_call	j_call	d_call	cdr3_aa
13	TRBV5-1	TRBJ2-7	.	ASSFGDLGGYEQY
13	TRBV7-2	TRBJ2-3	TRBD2	ASSPWTSDTDTQY
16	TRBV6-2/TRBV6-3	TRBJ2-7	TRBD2	ASSFPLRLAGGSYEQY
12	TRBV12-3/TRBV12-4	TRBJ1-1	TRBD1	ASSLGRTGARTF
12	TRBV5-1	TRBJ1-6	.	ASRPGTARSPLH
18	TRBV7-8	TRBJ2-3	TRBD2	ASSLSVLAGGLYSTDTQY
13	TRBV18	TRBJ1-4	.	ASSPRGGGNEKLF
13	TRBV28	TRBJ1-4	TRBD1	ASRLGTATNEKLF
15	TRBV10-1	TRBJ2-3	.	ASSESSGSEERDTQY
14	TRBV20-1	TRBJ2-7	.	SATSPGTGAIYEQY
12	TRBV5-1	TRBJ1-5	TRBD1	ASSPGTANQPQH
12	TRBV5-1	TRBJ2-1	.	ASSRDASYNEQF
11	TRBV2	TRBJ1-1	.	ASMDNGKTEAF
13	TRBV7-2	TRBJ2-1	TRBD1	ASSMPGQGVYEQF
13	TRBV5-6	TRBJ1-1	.	ASSLVTSMNTEAF
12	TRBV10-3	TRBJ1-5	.	AISEAGSSQPQH
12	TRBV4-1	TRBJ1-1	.	ASSQGYRNTEAF
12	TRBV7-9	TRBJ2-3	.	ASRGDARTDTRY
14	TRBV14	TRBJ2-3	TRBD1	ASSHPKYTGADTQY
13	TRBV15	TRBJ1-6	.	ATSTEGRGVSPLH
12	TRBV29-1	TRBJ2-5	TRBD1	SVSRGTAQETQY
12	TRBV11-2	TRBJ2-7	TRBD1	ASSFPGGFNEQY
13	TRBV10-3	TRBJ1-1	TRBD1	AISELDRVNTEAF
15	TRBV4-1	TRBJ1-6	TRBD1	ASSQVGKDRGDSPLH
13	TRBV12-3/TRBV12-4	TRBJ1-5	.	ASSLENRRNQPQH
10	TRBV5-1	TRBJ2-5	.	ASSLDQETQY
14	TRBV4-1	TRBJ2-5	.	ASSLHRGGVGKTQY
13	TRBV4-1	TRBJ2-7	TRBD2	ASSPREASSYEQY
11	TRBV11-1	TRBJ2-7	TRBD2	ASSLGLADEQY
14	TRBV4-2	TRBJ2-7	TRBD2	ASSQDQLAGGYEQY
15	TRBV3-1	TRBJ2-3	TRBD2	ASSPPRSGEHTDTQY
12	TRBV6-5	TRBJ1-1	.	ASSYPDGYTEAF
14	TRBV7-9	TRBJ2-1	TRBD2	ASSLSLAGAYNEQF
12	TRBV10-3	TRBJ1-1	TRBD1	GVDNRGRGTEAF
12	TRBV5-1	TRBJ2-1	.	ASSLRYGGQGSF
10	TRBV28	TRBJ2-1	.	ASSLGNNEQF
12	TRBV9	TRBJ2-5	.	ASSVGLYQETQY
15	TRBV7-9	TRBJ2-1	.	ASSSPPGSGSYNEQF
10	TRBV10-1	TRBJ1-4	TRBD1	ASGGTDEKLF
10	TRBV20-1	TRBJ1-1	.	SAREPNTEAF
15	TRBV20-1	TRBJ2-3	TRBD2	SASRTSGIGSTDTQY
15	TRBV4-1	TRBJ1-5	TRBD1	ASSPREQGASNQPQH
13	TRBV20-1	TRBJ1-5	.	SATPLVSQDQPQH
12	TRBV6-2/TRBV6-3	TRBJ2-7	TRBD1	TSSYGQASYEQY
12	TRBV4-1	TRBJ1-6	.	ASSQTEASAPLH
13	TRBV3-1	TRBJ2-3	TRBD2	ASSRLAGAADTQY
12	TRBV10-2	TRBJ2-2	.	ASSDSRDTGELF
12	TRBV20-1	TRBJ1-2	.	SARDNDRQYGYT
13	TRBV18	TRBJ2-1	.	ASSPPRDTNNEQF